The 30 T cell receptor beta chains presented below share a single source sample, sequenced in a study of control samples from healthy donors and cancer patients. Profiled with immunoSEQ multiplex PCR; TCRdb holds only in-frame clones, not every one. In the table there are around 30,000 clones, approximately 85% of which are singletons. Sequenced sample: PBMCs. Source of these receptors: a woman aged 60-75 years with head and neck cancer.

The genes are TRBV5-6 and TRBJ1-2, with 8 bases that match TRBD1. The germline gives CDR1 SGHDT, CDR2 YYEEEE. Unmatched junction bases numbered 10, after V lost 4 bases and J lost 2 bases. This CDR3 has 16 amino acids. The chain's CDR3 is CASSRDRTFPNYGYTF. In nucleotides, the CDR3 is TGTGCCAGCAGCCGGGACAGGACCTTTCCAAACTATGGCTACACCTTC.

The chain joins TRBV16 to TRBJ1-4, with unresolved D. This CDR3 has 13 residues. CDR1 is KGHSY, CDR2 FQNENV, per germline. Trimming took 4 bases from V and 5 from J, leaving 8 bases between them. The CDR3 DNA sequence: TGTGCCAGCAGCCGAATCTTGAATGAAAAACTGTTTTTT. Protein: CASSRILNEKLFF.

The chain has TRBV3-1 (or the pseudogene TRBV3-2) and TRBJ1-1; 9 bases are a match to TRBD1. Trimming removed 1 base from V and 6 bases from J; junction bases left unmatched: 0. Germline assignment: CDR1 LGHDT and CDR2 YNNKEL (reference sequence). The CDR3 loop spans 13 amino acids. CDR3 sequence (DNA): TGTGCCAGCAGCCAAGGACAGGGGGCTGAAGCTTTCTTT. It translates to CASSQGQGAEAFF.

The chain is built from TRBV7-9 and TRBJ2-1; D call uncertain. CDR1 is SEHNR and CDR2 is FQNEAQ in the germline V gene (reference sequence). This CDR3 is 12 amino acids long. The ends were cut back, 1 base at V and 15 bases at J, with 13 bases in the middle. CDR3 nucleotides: TGTGCCAGCAGCTTAGGTCAGGAGTTTGCGTTCTTC. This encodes CASSLGQEFAFF.

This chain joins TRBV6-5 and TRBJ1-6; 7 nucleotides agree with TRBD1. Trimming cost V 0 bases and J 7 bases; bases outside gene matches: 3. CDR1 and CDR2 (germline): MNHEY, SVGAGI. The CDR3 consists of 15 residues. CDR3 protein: CASSYSTRGNSPLHF. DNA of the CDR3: TGTGCCAGCAGTTACTCGACCAGGGGGAATTCACCCCTCCACTTT.

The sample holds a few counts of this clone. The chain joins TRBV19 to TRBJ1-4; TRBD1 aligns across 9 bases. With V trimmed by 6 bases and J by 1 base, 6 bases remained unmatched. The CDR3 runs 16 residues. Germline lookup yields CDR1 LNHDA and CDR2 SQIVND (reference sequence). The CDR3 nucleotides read TGTGCCAGTAGAGTAACAGGGGGCCAAACTAATGAAAAACTGTTTTTT. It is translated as CASRVTGGQTNEKLFF.

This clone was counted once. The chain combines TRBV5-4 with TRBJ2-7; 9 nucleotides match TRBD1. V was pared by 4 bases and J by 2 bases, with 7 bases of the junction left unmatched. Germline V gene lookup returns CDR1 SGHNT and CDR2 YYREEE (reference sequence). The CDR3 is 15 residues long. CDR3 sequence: CASSPTGGLTYEQYF. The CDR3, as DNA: TGTGCCAGCAGCCCCACAGGGGGCCTAACCTACGAGCAGTACTTC.

The CDR3 DNA reads as TGTGCCAGCAGTTCCCTCGACGAGCAGTACTTC. Encoded protein: CASSSLDEQYF. This chain connects TRBV6-5 to TRBJ2-7; the D is unclear. The length of the CDR3 is 11 residues. Trimming stripped 4 bases from V and 5 bases from J, with 6 bases between. From germline, CDR1 is MNHEY and CDR2 SVGAGI.

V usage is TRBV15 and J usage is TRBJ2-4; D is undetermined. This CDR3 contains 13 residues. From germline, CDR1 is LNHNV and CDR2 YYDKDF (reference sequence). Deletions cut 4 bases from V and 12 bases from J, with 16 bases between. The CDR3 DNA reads TGTGCCACCAGCATGTACACGGAAAAGACTCAGTACTTC. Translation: CATSMYTEKTQYF.

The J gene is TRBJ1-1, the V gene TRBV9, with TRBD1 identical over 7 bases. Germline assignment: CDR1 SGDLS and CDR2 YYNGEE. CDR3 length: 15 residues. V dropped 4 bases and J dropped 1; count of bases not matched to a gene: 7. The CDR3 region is CASSPPGTANTEAFF. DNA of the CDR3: TGTGCCAGCAGCCCTCCCGGGACAGCGAACACTGAAGCTTTCTTT.

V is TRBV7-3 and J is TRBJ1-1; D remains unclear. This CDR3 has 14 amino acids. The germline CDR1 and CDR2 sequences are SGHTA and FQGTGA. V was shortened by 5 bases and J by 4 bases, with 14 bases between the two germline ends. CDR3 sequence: CASSPDGSVTEAFF. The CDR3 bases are TGTGCCAGCAGCCCCGACGGGTCGGTCACTGAAGCTTTCTTT.

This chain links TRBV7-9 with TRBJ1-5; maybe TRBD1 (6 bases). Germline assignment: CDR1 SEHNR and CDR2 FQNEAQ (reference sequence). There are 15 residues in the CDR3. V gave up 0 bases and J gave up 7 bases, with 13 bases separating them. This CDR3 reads CASSLASGDGQPQHF. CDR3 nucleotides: TGTGCCAGCAGCTTAGCGTCAGGGGACGGGCAGCCCCAGCATTTT.

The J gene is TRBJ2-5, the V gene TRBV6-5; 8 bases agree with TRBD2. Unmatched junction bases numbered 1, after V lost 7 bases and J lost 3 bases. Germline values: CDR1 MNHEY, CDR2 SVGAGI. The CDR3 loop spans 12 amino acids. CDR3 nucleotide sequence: TGTGCCAGCAACGGGGGGGAAGAGACCCAGTACTTC. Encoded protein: CASNGGEETQYF.

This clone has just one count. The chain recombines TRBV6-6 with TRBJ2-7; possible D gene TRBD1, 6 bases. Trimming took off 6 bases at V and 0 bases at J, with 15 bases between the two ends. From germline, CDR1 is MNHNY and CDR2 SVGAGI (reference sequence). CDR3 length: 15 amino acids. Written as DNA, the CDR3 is TGTGCCAGCAGGAGCGGACAGCGCAGCTCCTACGAGCAGTACTTC. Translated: CASRSGQRSSYEQYF.

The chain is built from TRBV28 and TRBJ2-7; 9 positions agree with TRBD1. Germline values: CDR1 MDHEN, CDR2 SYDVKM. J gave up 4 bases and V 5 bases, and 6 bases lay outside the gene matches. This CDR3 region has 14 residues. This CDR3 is CASSPGTGPYEQYF. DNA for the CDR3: TGTGCCAGCAGTCCCGGGACAGGGCCTTACGAGCAGTACTTC.

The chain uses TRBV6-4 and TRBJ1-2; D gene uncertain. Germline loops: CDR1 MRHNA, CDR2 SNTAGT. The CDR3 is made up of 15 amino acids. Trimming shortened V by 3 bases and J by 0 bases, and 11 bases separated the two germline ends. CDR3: CASSDQNGPNYGYTF. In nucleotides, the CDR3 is TGTGCCAGCAGTGATCAGAACGGGCCTAACTATGGCTACACCTTC.

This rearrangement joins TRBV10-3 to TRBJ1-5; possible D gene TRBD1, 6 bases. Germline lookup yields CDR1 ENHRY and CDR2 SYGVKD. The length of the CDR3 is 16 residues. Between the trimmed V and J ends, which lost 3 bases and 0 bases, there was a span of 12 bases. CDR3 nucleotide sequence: TGTGCCATCAGTGATTCTGGACAGATTAGCAATCAGCCCCAGCATTTT. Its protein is CAISDSGQISNQPQHF.

CDR3 protein: CASSIGGTYEQYF. In DNA, the CDR3 is TGTGCCAGTAGTATCGGCGGAACCTACGAGCAGTACTTC. The rearrangement joins TRBV19 to TRBJ2-7; D is unresolved. The germline V and J ends were trimmed by 3 bases and 2 bases, with 8 bases remaining between them. This CDR3 is built from 13 residues. Per the germline V gene, CDR1 is LNHDA and CDR2 is SQIVND (reference sequence). Variable domain in full (rest from reference TRBV19 and TRBJ2-7): DGGITQSPKYLFRKEGQNVTLSCEQNLNHDAMYWYRQDPGQGLRLIYYSQIVNDFQKGDIAEGYSVSREKKESFPLTVTSAQKNPTAFYLCASSIGGTYEQYFGPGTRLTVT.

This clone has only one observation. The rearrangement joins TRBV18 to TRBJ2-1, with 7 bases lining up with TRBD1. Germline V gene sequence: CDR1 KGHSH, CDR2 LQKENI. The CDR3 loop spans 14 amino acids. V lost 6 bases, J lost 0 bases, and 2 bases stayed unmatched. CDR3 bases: TGTGCCAGCTCCCGGGACAGCTCCTACAATGAGCAGTTCTTC. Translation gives CASSRDSSYNEQFF.

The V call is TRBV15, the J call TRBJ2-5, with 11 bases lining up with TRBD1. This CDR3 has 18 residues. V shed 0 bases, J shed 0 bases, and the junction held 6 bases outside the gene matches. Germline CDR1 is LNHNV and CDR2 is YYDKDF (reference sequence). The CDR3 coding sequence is TGTGCCACCAGCAGAGACCGGGACAGGGGGTCGTACCAAGAGACCCAGTACTTC. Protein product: CATSRDRDRGSYQETQYF.

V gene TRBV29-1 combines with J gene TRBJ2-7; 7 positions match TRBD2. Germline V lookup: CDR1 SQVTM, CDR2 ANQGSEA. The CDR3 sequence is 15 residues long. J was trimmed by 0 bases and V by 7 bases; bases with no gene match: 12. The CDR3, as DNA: TGCAGCGCCCTAAAGCTAGCGGACGTCTCCTACGAGCAGTACTTC. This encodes CSALKLADVSYEQYF.

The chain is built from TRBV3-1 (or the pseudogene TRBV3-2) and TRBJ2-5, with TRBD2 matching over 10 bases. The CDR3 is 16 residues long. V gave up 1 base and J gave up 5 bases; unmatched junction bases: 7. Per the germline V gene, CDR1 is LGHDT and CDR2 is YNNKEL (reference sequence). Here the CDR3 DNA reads TGTGCCAGCAGCCAAGCGCCAGCGGGAGGGCCGGAGACCCAGTACTTC. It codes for CASSQAPAGGPETQYF.

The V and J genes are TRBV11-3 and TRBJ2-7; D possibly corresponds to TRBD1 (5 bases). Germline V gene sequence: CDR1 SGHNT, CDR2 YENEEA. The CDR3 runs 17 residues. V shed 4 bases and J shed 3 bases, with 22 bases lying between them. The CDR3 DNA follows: TGTGCCAGCAGCTCTAAGAGCTCCGGCAGGGTTGTCTACGAGCAGTACTTC. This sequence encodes CASSSKSSGRVVYEQYF.

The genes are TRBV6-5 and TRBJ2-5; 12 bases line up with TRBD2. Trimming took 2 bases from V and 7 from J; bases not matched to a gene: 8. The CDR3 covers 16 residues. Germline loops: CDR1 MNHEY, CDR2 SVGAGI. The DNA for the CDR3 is TGTGCCAGCAGTTACGGCGGACTAGCGGGGTTAGGGACCCAGTACTTC. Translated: CASSYGGLAGLGTQYF.

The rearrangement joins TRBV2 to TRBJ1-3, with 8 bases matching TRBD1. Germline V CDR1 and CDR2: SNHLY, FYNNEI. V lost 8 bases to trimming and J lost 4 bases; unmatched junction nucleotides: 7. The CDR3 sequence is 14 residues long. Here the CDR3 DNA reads TGTGCCAGCTCCCCAAGGGACAGGGGAAACACCATATATTTT. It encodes CASSPRDRGNTIYF.

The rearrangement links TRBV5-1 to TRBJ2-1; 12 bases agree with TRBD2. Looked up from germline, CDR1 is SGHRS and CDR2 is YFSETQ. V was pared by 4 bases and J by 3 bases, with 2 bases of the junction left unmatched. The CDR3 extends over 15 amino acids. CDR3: CASSRTSGVYNEQFF. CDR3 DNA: TGCGCCAGCAGCAGGACTAGCGGGGTCTACAATGAGCAGTTCTTC.

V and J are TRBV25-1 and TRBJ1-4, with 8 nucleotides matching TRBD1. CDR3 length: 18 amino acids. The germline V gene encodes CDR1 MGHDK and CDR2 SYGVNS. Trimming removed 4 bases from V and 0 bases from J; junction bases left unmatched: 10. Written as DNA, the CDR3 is TGTGCCAGCAGTGGGTTGGGGGCAGGGGGCCCAACTAATGAAAAACTGTTTTTT. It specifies CASSGLGAGGPTNEKLFF. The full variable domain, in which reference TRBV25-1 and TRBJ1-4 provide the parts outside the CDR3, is EADIYQTPRYLVIGTGKKITLECSQTMGHDKMYWYQQDPGMELHLIHYSYGVNSTEKGDLSSESTVSRIRTEHFPLTLESARPSHTSQYLCASSGLGAGGPTNEKLFFGSGTQLSVL.

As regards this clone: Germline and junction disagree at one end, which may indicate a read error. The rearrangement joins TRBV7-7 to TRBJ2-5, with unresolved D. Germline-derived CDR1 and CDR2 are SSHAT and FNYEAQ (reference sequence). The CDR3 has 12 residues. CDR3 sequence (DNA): TGTGCTAGCAGCGCCATGCAAGAGACCCAGTACTTC. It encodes CASSAMQETQYF. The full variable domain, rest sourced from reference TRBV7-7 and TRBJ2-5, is GAGVSQSPRYKVTKRGQDVTLRCDPISSHATLYWYQQALGQGPEFLTYFNYEAQPDKSGLPSDRFSAERPEGSISTLTIQRTEQRDSAMYRCASSAMQETQYFGPGTRLLVL.

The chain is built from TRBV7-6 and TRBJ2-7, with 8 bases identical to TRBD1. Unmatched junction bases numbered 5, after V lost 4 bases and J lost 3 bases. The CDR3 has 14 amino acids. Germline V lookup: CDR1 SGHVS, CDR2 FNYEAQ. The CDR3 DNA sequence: TGTGCCAGCAGCTCCCAGGGGGCGAGCTACGAGCAGTACTTC. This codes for CASSSQGASYEQYF.

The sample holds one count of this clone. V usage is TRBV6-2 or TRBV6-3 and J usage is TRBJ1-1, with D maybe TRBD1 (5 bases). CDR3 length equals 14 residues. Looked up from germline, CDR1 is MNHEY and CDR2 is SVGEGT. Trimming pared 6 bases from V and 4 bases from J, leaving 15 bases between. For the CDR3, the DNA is TGTGCCAGCAGCAAGGCGATGGGGGGCACTGAAGCTTTCTTT. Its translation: CASSKAMGGTEAFF.